Reported below is one T cell receptor (beta chain). Its antigen is undetermined. The sample is drawn from a study of blood T cells in healthy people across ages. Across the study: About one barcoded beta molecule per two T cells was captured by template switching. Points from the study as a whole: Age showed a roughly linear inverse relationship with TCR beta diversity per million T cells.

With a J-beta primer mix and a sample-barcoded 5' primer, a second PCR ran about 7 to 12 cycles. A single record per CDR3 protein comes from TCRdb applying MiXCR to the 5' RACE reads. Of 600,000 or so distinct CDR3 sequences in the sample, 25% to 30% were seen once. Deletions cut 1 base from V and 2 bases from J, with 11 bases between. The CDR3 loop spans 15 amino acids. Germline assignment: CDR1 SGHTA and CDR2 FQGNSA. The source of this sequence is a woman of 80 years or more in good health. Sequenced: blood. The chain employs TRBV7-2 and TRBJ2-5; D gene uncertain. The DNA for the CDR3 is TGTGCCAGCAGCTTAGTGGGGATGAGGCAAGAGACCCAGTACTTC. Its translation is CASSLVGMRQETQYF.